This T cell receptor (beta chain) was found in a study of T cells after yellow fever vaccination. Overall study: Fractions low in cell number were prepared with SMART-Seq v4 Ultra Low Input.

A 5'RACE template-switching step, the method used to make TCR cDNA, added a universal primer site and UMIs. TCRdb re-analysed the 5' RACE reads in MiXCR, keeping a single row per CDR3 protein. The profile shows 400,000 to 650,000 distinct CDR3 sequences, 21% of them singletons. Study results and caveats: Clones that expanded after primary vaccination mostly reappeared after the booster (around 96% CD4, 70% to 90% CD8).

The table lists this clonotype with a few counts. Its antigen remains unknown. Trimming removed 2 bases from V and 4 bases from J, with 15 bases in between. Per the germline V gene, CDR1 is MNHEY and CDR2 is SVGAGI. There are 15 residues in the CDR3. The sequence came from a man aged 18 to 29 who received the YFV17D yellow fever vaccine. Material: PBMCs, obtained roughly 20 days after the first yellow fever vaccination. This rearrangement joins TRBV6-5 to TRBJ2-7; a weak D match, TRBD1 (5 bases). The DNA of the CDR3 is TGTGCCAGCAGTTACAGGGCAGGGAATATGTACGAGCAGTACTTC. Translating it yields CASSYRAGNMYEQYF.